The 10 T cell receptor beta chains below come from one sample, sequenced in a study of T cells in localized non-small cell lung cancer. The repertoire was sequenced with immunoSEQ multiplex PCR; TCRdb's copy has only in-frame clones and lacks some. The sample records 21,000 or so clones, more than 75% being singletons. Specimen: PBMCs, collected before any cancer treatment. The receptor set was obtained from a woman aged 40 to 75 with stage II squamous cell lung carcinoma.

V usage is TRBV6-1 and J usage is TRBJ2-7; 10 bases are a match to TRBD2. The CDR3 covers 15 residues. The junction had 7 bases not matched to a gene; V was cut back by 4 bases and J by 4 bases. Germline V gene data show CDR1 as MNHNS and CDR2 as SASEGT. CDR3 residues: CASSGISSGRYEQYF. CDR3 nucleotide sequence: TGTGCCAGCAGTGGAATTAGTAGCGGGAGGTACGAGCAGTACTTC.

This chain joins TRBV29-1 and TRBJ2-5; D tentatively fits TRBD1 or TRBD2 (5 bases each). Trimming removed 3 bases from V and 4 bases from J, with 15 bases in between. The CDR3 contains 14 residues. The germline V gene encodes CDR1 SQVTM and CDR2 ANQGSEA. This CDR3 is CSVEGVRDGETQYF. CDR3 bases: TGCAGCGTTGAGGGTGTCAGGGACGGAGAGACCCAGTACTTC.

This chain links TRBV9 with TRBJ2-3, with 7 bases fitting TRBD2. The ends lost 3 bases at V and 3 bases at J; junction bases unmatched: 4. The CDR3 runs to 14 residues. The germline gives CDR1 SGDLS, CDR2 YYNGEE. The CDR3 DNA reads as TGTGCCAGCAGCGGGACTAGGGGAACAGATACGCAGTATTTT. It is translated as CASSGTRGTDTQYF. Complete variable domain (other parts from reference TRBV9 and TRBJ2-3): DSGVTQTPKHLITATGQRVTLRCSPRSGDLSVYWYQQSLDQGLQFLIQYYNGEERAKGNILERFSAQQFPDLHSELNLSSLELGDSALYFCASSGTRGTDTQYFGPGTRLTVL.

The gene calls are TRBV6-4 and TRBJ2-3; D might be TRBD2 (6 bases). Germline V gives CDR1 MRHNA, CDR2 SNTAGT. This CDR3 has 14 residues. V was trimmed by 3 bases and J by 4 bases, leaving 11 bases between them. The CDR3 spells CASSETGSPDTQYF. CDR3 nucleotide sequence: TGTGCCAGCAGTGAGACCGGGAGCCCAGATACGCAGTATTTT.

The chain uses TRBV7-3 and TRBJ2-2; 7 positions match TRBD1. This CDR3 contains 14 residues. V gave up 5 bases and J gave up 4 bases; unmatched junction bases: 4. Per germline, CDR1 SGHTA and CDR2 FQGTGA. CDR3 in amino acids: CASSPGQSTGELFF. The CDR3 nucleotides read TGTGCCAGCAGCCCGGGACAGTCCACCGGGGAGCTGTTTTTT.

The V and J genes are TRBV7-9 and TRBJ1-1; no firm D call. The CDR3 is 13 amino acids. V lost 4 bases and J lost 4, with 10 bases in between. CDR1 and CDR2 from the germline V gene are SEHNR and FQNEAQ (reference sequence). The CDR3 loop reads CASSSHTGTEAFF. Here the CDR3 DNA reads TGTGCCAGCAGCTCACATACTGGCACTGAAGCTTTCTTT. The complete variable domain, with remaining parts taken from reference TRBV7-9 and TRBJ1-1, reads DTGVSQNPRHKITKRGQNVTFRCDPISEHNRLYWYRQTLGQGPEFLTYFQNEAQLEKSRLLSDRFSAERPKGSFSTLEIQRTEQGDSAMYLCASSSHTGTEAFFGQGTRLTVV.

The genes are TRBV6-5 and TRBJ2-3; 10 nucleotides agree with TRBD2. The length of the CDR3 is 14 residues. Unmatched junction bases numbered 2, after V lost 8 bases and J lost 0 bases. Germline V gene data show CDR1 as MNHEY and CDR2 as SVGAGI. This chain's CDR3 is CASGLAVSTDTQYF. The CDR3 region has the DNA TGTGCCAGCGGACTAGCGGTTAGCACAGATACGCAGTATTTT.

This clone was observed a few times. The chain carries TRBV11-2 and TRBJ2-3; 7 bases are shared with TRBD1. Germline V CDR1 and CDR2: SGHAT, FQNNGV. V shed 5 bases and J 2 bases; nucleotides not matched to a gene: 7. There are 15 residues in the CDR3. The CDR3 reads CASSRDSGYTDTQYF. CDR3 DNA: TGTGCCAGCAGCCGGGACAGTGGATACACAGATACGCAGTATTTT.

This clone occurred a few times. The chain couples TRBV12-5 to TRBJ2-2; D tentatively reads TRBD1 or TRBD2 (5 bases each). The CDR3 runs 17 residues. Germline V gives CDR1 LGHNT, CDR2 FRNRAP. V was clipped by 2 bases and J by 3 bases, with 16 bases between them. The CDR3 spells CASGLRDPRRDTGELFF. For the CDR3, the DNA is TGTGCTAGTGGTTTGCGGGACCCAAGGCGGGACACCGGGGAGCTGTTTTTT.

CDR3 region: CASPGTSSGNTIYF. CDR3 sequence (DNA): TGTGCCTCCCCCGGGACCAGCTCTGGAAACACCATATATTTT. V is TRBV7-9 and J is TRBJ1-3; D might be TRBD1 (5 bases). The CDR3 sequence is 14 residues long. The V gene's germline CDR1 is SEHNR and CDR2 FQNEAQ (reference sequence). V lost 11 bases to trimming and J lost 0 bases, with 14 bases between them.